These 31 T cell receptor beta chains were all obtained from the same sample, sequenced in a study of spatial heterogeneity in lung cancer. TCRdb reprocessed the 5' RACE reads with MiXCR, giving one entry per CDR3 protein. The table includes about 94,000 distinct CDR3 sequences, approximately 19% detected once. The time point denotes: blood at routine non-recurrence follow-up after resection. The sample in question was PBMCs, obtained at follow-up. The receptor set was obtained from a male donor with early-stage non-small cell lung cancer.

The gene calls are TRBV6-2 or TRBV6-3 and TRBJ2-2, with 7 bases matching TRBD1. CDR1 is MNHEY and CDR2 is SVGEGT in the germline V gene. The CDR3 sequence is 16 residues long. The trim removed 8 bases at V and 0 bases at J, leaving 9 bases unmatched. CDR3 DNA sequence: TGTGCCAGCGTGCCTAGGGGGCTTGCGAACACCGGGGAGCTGTTTTTT. It encodes CASVPRGLANTGELFF.

J is TRBJ2-5 and V is TRBV5-1, with D tentatively TRBD1 (6 bases). Trimming pared 4 bases from V and 1 base from J, leaving 14 bases between. The CDR3 length is 15 residues. Germline CDR1 and CDR2: SGHRS and YFSETQ. The CDR3 spells CASSRQQGIQETQYF. The CDR3 coding sequence is TGCGCCAGCAGCCGACAACAGGGTATCCAAGAGACCCAGTACTTC.

This clonotype appeared a few times. The chain is built from TRBV11-3 and TRBJ2-1, with 8 bases identical to TRBD1. The CDR3 is made up of 13 amino acids. Germline values: CDR1 SGHNT, CDR2 YENEEA. The V segment lost 8 bases and the J segment 12 bases; nucleotides outside the gene matches: 12. The CDR3 reads CASEDRVKGGQFF. The CDR3 DNA is TGTGCCAGCGAGGACAGGGTTAAGGGTGGGCAGTTCTTC.

Many counts were recorded for this clonotype. The chain uses TRBV7-8 and TRBJ2-5; D is uncertain. V lost 1 base to trimming and J lost 2 bases, with 2 bases between them. Per germline, CDR1 SGHVS and CDR2 FQNEAQ. The CDR3 is made up of 12 amino acids. The CDR3 sequence is CASSLGQETQYF. Written as DNA, the CDR3 is TGTGCCAGCAGCTTAGGACAAGAGACCCAGTACTTC. The full variable domain, with the rest looked up from reference TRBV7-8 and TRBJ2-5, is GAGVSQSPRYKVAKRGQDVALRCDPISGHVSLFWYQQALGQGPEFLTYFQNEAQLDKSGLPSDRFFAERPEGSVSTLKIQRTQQEDSAVYLCASSLGQETQYFGPGTRLLVL.

Only a few counts were recorded for this clonotype. The V and J genes are TRBV20-1 and TRBJ2-2; D unclear. The germline gives CDR1 DFQATT, CDR2 SNEGSKA (reference sequence). Trimming cost V 4 bases and J 7 bases, with 13 bases left between them. CDR3 length: 13 residues. Here the CDR3 DNA reads TGCAGTGCTAAAAACCGGGTTAACGGGGAGCTGTTTTTT. It is translated as CSAKNRVNGELFF.

J is TRBJ2-3 and V is TRBV30; unclear D gene. Germline V gives CDR1 GTSNPN, CDR2 SVGIG (reference sequence). V gave up 0 bases and J gave up 2 bases, with 9 bases separating them. This CDR3 has 14 residues. CDR3 coding DNA: TGTGCCTGGAGTGTGGGAAGGACCACAGATACGCAGTATTTT. Amino acid sequence: CAWSVGRTTDTQYF.

The chain links TRBV27 to TRBJ2-3; D uncertain. The CDR3 totals 11 residues. Looked up from germline, CDR1 is MNHEY and CDR2 is SMNVEV (reference sequence). Trimming stripped 10 bases from V and 3 bases from J, with 8 bases between. This chain's CDR3 is CANPETDTQYF. CDR3 in DNA: TGTGCCAACCCGGAGACAGATACGCAGTATTTT.

This clonotype has just a few counts. The chain uses TRBV3-1 and TRBJ2-1; D is unclear. Trimming shortened V by 5 bases and J by 8 bases, and 13 bases separated the two germline ends. Germline V CDR1 and CDR2: LGHDT, YNNKEL (reference sequence). This CDR3 region has 13 residues. The CDR3 nucleotides read TGTGCCAGCAGCGGGGAAGTCCGCGATGAGCAGTTCTTC. Amino acid sequence: CASSGEVRDEQFF.

The chain carries TRBV28 and TRBJ2-3; TRBD1 aligns across 7 bases. Germline CDR1 and CDR2: MDHEN and SYDVKM. Trimming at V came to 5 bases and at J to 2 bases, leaving 7 bases not matched to a gene. The CDR3 spans 15 residues. DNA of the CDR3: TGTGCCAGCAGTCGATGGGACAGACTCACAGATACGCAGTATTTT. Translated, it gives CASSRWDRLTDTQYF.

This clonotype came up a few times. This chain connects TRBV4-3 to TRBJ2-1; 8 bases fit TRBD1. The CDR3 length is 12 residues. CDR1 LGHNA and CDR2 YSLEER come from the germline V gene. Trimming took 4 bases from V and 15 from J; bases not matched to a gene: 8. The CDR3 here is CASSRSGDRRFF. CDR3 in DNA: TGCGCCAGCAGCCGTTCGGGGGACAGGAGGTTCTTC.

To note about this clonotype: Compared with germline, one end of the junction differs, possibly owing to a read error. The chain links TRBV5-4 to TRBJ2-3, with D possibly TRBD2 on 6 matching bases. CDR3 length: 15 residues. Per the germline V gene, CDR1 is SGHNT and CDR2 is YYREEE (reference sequence). CDR3 nucleotide sequence: TGTGCCAGCAGCTTCGGGCTAACTAGCACAGATACGCAGTACTTT. As protein: CASSFGLTSTDTQYF.

The chain uses TRBV14 and TRBJ1-4; D remains ambiguous. The CDR3 runs to 12 residues. Germline V CDR1 and CDR2: SGHDN, FVKESK. Deletions cut 1 base from V and 6 bases from J, with 3 bases between. DNA of the CDR3: TGTGCCAGCAGCCAAGCTTATGAAAAACTGTTTTTT. It yields the protein CASSQAYEKLFF.

This clonotype was seen only a few times. One end of the junction does not line up with germline, which may come from a read error. The chain has TRBV7-8 and TRBJ2-3; D gene uncertain. Looked up from germline, CDR1 is SGHVS and CDR2 is FQNEAQ. CDR3 length: 15 residues. In DNA, the CDR3 is TGTGTCAGCAGCTTCGTACGCTCACGGACAGATACGCAGTATTTT. Its protein product is CVSSFVRSRTDTQYF.

The chain links TRBV27 to TRBJ2-3, with 7 bases lining up with TRBD1. Germline assignment: CDR1 MNHEY and CDR2 SMNVEV (reference sequence). With V trimmed by 3 bases and J by 2 bases, 11 bases remained unmatched. This CDR3 region has 17 residues. The CDR3 nucleotides read TGTGCCAGCAGTTTCCGAAGGGGGCTCCCATCCACAGATACGCAGTATTTT. This sequence encodes CASSFRRGLPSTDTQYF.

The chain uses TRBV9 and TRBJ2-1; the D is unclear. Germline V gene sequence: CDR1 SGDLS, CDR2 YYNGEE. The CDR3 extends over 16 amino acids. V was cut by 4 bases and J by 3 bases, with 17 bases left in between. CDR3 sequence reads: CASSLRANTYYNEQFF. CDR3 DNA: TGTGCCAGCAGCTTAAGGGCGAATACCTACTACAATGAGCAGTTCTTC.

The chain has TRBV20-1 and TRBJ2-1, with a possible D match to TRBD1 (6 bases). CDR1 and CDR2 from the germline V gene are DFQATT and SNEGSKA (reference sequence). This CDR3 is 11 amino acids long. Here the CDR3 reads CSPGQPNEQFF. The CDR3, as DNA: TGCAGCCCGGGACAACCCAATGAGCAGTTCTTC.

This clonotype was counted a single time. The rearrangement uses TRBV20-1 and TRBJ2-1; D ambiguous. CDR3 size: 19 residues. The V gene's germline CDR1 is DFQATT and CDR2 SNEGSKA (reference sequence). The V end lost 1 base, the J end lost 0 bases, and 22 bases lay between the germline ends. CDR3 amino acids: CSARGTLTPPASSYNEQFF. The DNA of the CDR3 is TGCAGTGCTAGAGGCACCCTAACTCCCCCCGCGAGCTCCTACAATGAGCAGTTCTTC.

The rearrangement uses TRBV7-6 and TRBJ1-4; D is possibly TRBD1 (6 bases). The CDR3 is 14 amino acids. Germline V gene data show CDR1 as SGHVS and CDR2 as FNYEAQ. V was shortened by 5 bases and J by 6 bases, with 13 bases between the two germline ends. The CDR3 DNA is TGTGCCAGCAGCACAAGGGGGAGCGATGAAAAACTGTTTTTT. Translated: CASSTRGSDEKLFF.

The chain carries TRBV6-1 and TRBJ1-4; no clear D gene. This CDR3 has 13 amino acids. Germline V gene sequence: CDR1 MNHNS, CDR2 SASEGT. V lost 3 bases and J 12 bases, leaving 14 bases between the germline ends. Here the CDR3 reads CASSDSGELELFF. CDR3 nucleotides: TGTGCCAGCAGTGATTCTGGGGAGTTGGAACTGTTTTTT.

The CDR3 loop reads CASSYPGGRRDEQYF. The CDR3 DNA reads TGTGCCAGCAGTTATCCCGGGGGGAGAAGGGACGAGCAGTACTTC. The chain links TRBV6-2 or TRBV6-3 to TRBJ2-7; 7 bases agree with TRBD2. V gave up 3 bases and J gave up 5 bases; unmatched junction bases: 10. Germline CDR1 is MNHEY and CDR2 is SVGEGT. The CDR3 extends over 15 amino acids.

This clonotype showed up just a few times. The V call is TRBV7-8, the J call TRBJ2-1; 7 bases align to TRBD2. The CDR3 has 17 amino acids. V shed 1 base and J 7 bases; nucleotides not matched to a gene: 13. Germline assignment: CDR1 SGHVS and CDR2 FQNEAQ. In nucleotides, the CDR3 is TGTGCCAGCAGCTTAGTGTGGCCAGCGGGAAGTACAAATGAGCAGTTCTTC. Its protein is CASSLVWPAGSTNEQFF.

The rearrangement joins TRBV9 to TRBJ1-4; weak D call: TRBD1 (6 bases). The CDR3 is 14 amino acids. Trimming left V 2 bases short and J 7 bases short, with 12 bases between. In germline, CDR1 is SGDLS, CDR2 YYNGEE. CDR3 region: CASSVGQRGEKLFF. The CDR3 DNA reads as TGTGCCAGCAGCGTGGGACAAAGGGGTGAAAAACTGTTTTTT.

This clonotype appeared many times. The V call is TRBV7-6, the J call TRBJ2-1, with D unresolved. The CDR3 loop spans 13 amino acids. The germline CDR1 and CDR2 sequences are SGHVS and FNYEAQ. V lost 5 bases to trimming and J lost 3 bases, with 8 bases between them. This CDR3 is CASSLQGYNEQFF. CDR3 DNA sequence: TGTGCCAGCAGCCTCCAAGGCTACAATGAGCAGTTCTTC.

In its sample, this clonotype was seen many times. V and J are TRBV7-9 and TRBJ2-1; TRBD2 matches at 13 bases. Germline CDR1 reads SEHNR; CDR2 reads FQNEAQ (reference sequence). The CDR3 length is 20 residues. J lost 0 bases, V lost 5 bases, and 13 bases had no gene match. The CDR3 sequence is CASSPGAGTSGASSYNEQFF. The CDR3 DNA reads as TGTGCCAGCAGCCCAGGAGCCGGGACTAGCGGGGCGAGCTCCTACAATGAGCAGTTCTTC.

V usage is TRBV4-1 and J usage is TRBJ2-7, with D unresolved. V was pared by 0 bases and J by 3 bases, with 9 bases between. The germline CDR1 and CDR2 sequences are MGHRA and YSYEKL. The CDR3 extends over 14 amino acids. The DNA of the CDR3 is TGCGCCAGCAGCCAAGACGCCACCTACTACGAGCAGTACTTC. Its protein product is CASSQDATYYEQYF.

This clonotype was seen a handful of times. The chain couples TRBV7-2 to TRBJ2-3, with TRBD2 matching over 7 bases. Germline loops: CDR1 SGHTA, CDR2 FQGNSA. Trimming cost V 4 bases and J 2 bases; bases outside gene matches: 3. The CDR3 is 14 residues long. As DNA, the CDR3 is TGTGCCAGCAGCTCAGGACTAGTCACAGATACGCAGTATTTT. Its translation is CASSSGLVTDTQYF.

A few counts support this clonotype. The chain couples TRBV2 to TRBJ1-1; tentative D call: TRBD1 (5 bases). V gave up 4 bases and J gave up 7 bases, with 16 bases separating them. The CDR3 is made up of 14 amino acids. Germline V lookup: CDR1 SNHLY, CDR2 FYNNEI. CDR3 sequence reads: CASSGGGRGGEAFF. The DNA of the CDR3 is TGTGCCAGCAGTGGGGGAGGACGGGGCGGTGAAGCTTTCTTT.

As to this clonotype: A read error is possible here, since a much larger clone lies one base away. Since the CDR3 does not end with the conserved phenylalanine or tryptophan, this likely comes from a read error. The V call is TRBV7-9, the J call TRBJ2-3; D not resolved. The CDR3 length is 14 residues. Germline V gene sequence: CDR1 SEHNR, CDR2 FQNEAQ (reference sequence). The V gene lost 2 bases and the J gene lost 0 bases, with 6 bases spanning the gap. The CDR3 here is CASSLISSTDTQYS. The CDR3 DNA is TGTGCCAGCAGCTTAATCTCGAGCACAGATACGCAGTATTCT.

The chain joins TRBV3-1 to TRBJ1-4; D is unresolved. CDR1 is LGHDT, CDR2 YNNKEL, per germline (reference sequence). V gave up 0 bases and J gave up 2 bases, with 10 bases separating them. This CDR3 region has 16 residues. The DNA of the CDR3 is TGTGCCAGCAGCCAAGAAGGGAGGCCCACTAATGAAAAACTGTTTTTT. This translates into CASSQEGRPTNEKLFF.

This clonotype was counted between two and nine times. The CDR3 DNA reads as TGTGCCAGCAGTCTATACGGAGATACGCAGTATTTT. It encodes CASSLYGDTQYF. The V gene is TRBV12-3 or TRBV12-4, the J gene TRBJ2-3; D is undetermined. There are 12 residues in the CDR3. V lost 5 bases, J lost 5 bases, and 8 bases lay in between.

This clonotype appeared many times. The J gene is TRBJ2-1, the V gene TRBV11-1; D gene uncertain. V gave up 5 bases and J gave up 10 bases, with 15 bases separating them. The CDR3 sequence is 13 residues long. CDR1 is SGHAT and CDR2 is FQDESV in the germline V gene (reference sequence). The CDR3 region has the DNA TGTGCCAGCAGCGGTGGGCGCAACGGGGAGCAGTTCTTC. Its protein product is CASSGGRNGEQFF.